This T cell receptor (beta chain) was found in a study of Ad26.COV2.S vaccination and SARS-CoV-2 variants (dated by TCRdb to the early 2020s). Study-wide context: Vaccine-arm donors were drawn from COV1001, a multicentre, randomized, double-blind, placebo-controlled phase I-IIa trial of Ad26.COV2.S in healthy adults. Ad26.COV2.S was administered intramuscularly at 5 x 10^10 or 1 x 10^11 viral particles, either as a single shot or as two shots given 56 days apart. TCRbeta repertoire sequencing was used to assess the specificity and breadth of SARS-CoV-2-reactive T cell receptors after Ad26.COV2.S vaccination. The TCR-sequenced set comprised approximately 32 samples: some 20 Ad26.COV2.S vaccine recipients, 5 placebo recipients and 8 SARS-CoV-2 convalescent individuals. Trial participants were randomized into five groups of five: low-dose or high-dose Ad26.COV2.S given once or twice, or placebo on both occasions. Blinding of investigators to trial group allocation was maintained during experiments and outcome assessment. Summary of the overall study and its limitations: Comparing responses between vaccine doses or regimens was not something the study was powered to do. Compared with placebo recipients, Ad26.COV2.S recipients showed higher spike-specific TCR breadth (P = 0.0014). Vaccine and placebo recipients had similar non-spike TCR breadth, a finding consistent with the vaccine containing only spike. It was noted by the authors that total T cell responses may have been underestimated by the TCR breadth and depth analyses. After vaccination, spike-specific CD8+ and CD4+ T cell responses were reported to show substantial breadth.

In the paper's terms, the treatment or condition label means: roughly 20 received Ad26.COV2.S at low or high dose, single or two shots; roughly five received placebo; per-sample allocation not given. For vaccine and placebo recipients, repertoires were sequenced using samples collected on day 63 after the first injection. In Cohort 1b, some 25 adults aged 18-55 years were enrolled at a single site in Boston, USA, between 29 July and 7 August 2020. Ad26.COV2.S was a replication-incompetent adenovirus type 26 vector that expressed a prefusion-stabilized SARS-CoV-2 spike protein derived from the original Wuhan strain. The immunoSEQ Assay was the method used to sequence TCRbeta CDR3 regions. After extraction, genomic DNA underwent amplification by bias-controlled multiplex PCR, followed by high-throughput sequencing. Turning to the authors' computational methods: To quantify the absolute abundance of each unique TCRbeta CDR3 region, sequences were collapsed and filtered. T cell fraction was estimated by normalizing TCRbeta template counts to usable DNA, with usable DNA measured through amplification of reference genes found in all nucleated cells. Repertoire TCRs were annotated as SARS-CoV-2-specific by exact matching of V gene, CDR3 amino acid sequence and J gene to a known reactive TCR set. MIRA supplied the reference SARS-CoV-2 TCR set, which was filtered for enrichment in COVID-19-positive ImmuneCODE repertoires so that public or cross-reactive TCRs were removed. Using the MIRA antigens, annotated TCRs were further analysed by specific ORF or by position within an ORF. Breadth was defined as annotated unique rearrangements over total unique productive rearrangements; depth was the summed frequency of those rearrangements. Two-sided Wilcoxon rank-sum tests were used to compare TCR breadth between groups. TCRdb provides this immuneACCESS table in a form limited to in-frame rearrangements. Some clones are lacking; in checked studies, under half of them reflect an unresolved V gene, and why the rest are absent is not known. For V, J and clone size, that table is used; D and trimming come from the DNA. The sample data list about 680,000 clones, and roughly nine tenths of these were observed just once. Jointly, the top ten make up nearly 1.5% of the sample.

From a lookup of the germline V gene (reference sequence), CDR1 and CDR2 are MNHEY and SMNVEV. The CDR3 contains 14 residues, cysteine and phenylalanine counted. Kept here is only the CDR3 DNA, which spans 42 bases and is read in frame from base 1. The germline V end is reduced by 6 bases and the J end by 5 bases; junction bases left unmatched: 9. This clone was recorded only once. Its antigen is still unknown. No base quality values were provided; no much bigger clone lies one nucleotide off. The receptor's source is a person aged 18-65 years who received the Ad26.COV2.S COVID-19 vaccine or a placebo. Specimen: peripheral blood, collected in a trial of Ad26.COV2.S vaccine versus placebo. The V gene is TRBV27 and the J gene is TRBJ1-2; TRBD1 matches 7 bases in the middle. The nucleotide sequence is TGTGCCAGCAGGCGGGACAGCTCAAGTTATGGCTACACCTTC. It translates to CASRRDSSSYGYTF.